This section outlines one T cell receptor beta chain sequence together with its context. This record comes from a study of blood T cell repertoires in COVID-19. For the study at large: Whether acute or convalescent, the COVID-19 samples came from the United States, Italy and Spain. The cDNA or gDNA used as material had been derived from T cells, B-cell-depleted T cells, or PBMCs.

Assay: immunoSEQ multiplex PCR; the TCRdb copy retains only in-frame clones and omits some. The repertoire includes approximately 70,000 clones, roughly 90% of them detected once, and about 1.2% sits in the top ten. The CDR3 is 14 residues long. Trimming pared 4 bases from V and 10 bases from J, leaving 19 bases between. Germline-derived CDR1 and CDR2 are MNHEY and SVGAGI. This receptor was identified in a woman in her sixties with acute or convalescent COVID-19. The sequenced sample consisted of peripheral blood. The rearrangement uses TRBV6-5 and TRBJ1-2, with D uncertain. CDR3 nucleotides: TGTGCCAGCAGTTCCCCGCGGCACGACTCCGACTACACCTTC. Translation: CASSSPRHDSDYTF.